Shown below are 27 T cell receptor beta chains from a single sample sequenced in a study of CD8+ T cells in alopecia areata. As the sequencing template, cDNA was produced by extracting RNA and reverse transcribing it. Measured with immunoSEQ multiplex PCR; TCRdb has only the in-frame clones, and not every one. Among about 130,000 clones listed, approximately 49% were seen once. The specimen was CD8+ T cells sorted from blood, collected at week 0. These receptor sequences come from a human donor with alopecia areata.

This clone was detected a few times. V usage is TRBV2 and J usage is TRBJ2-1; D is undetermined. Germline assignment: CDR1 SNHLY and CDR2 FYNNEI. This CDR3 comprises 10 residues. Deletions cut 5 bases from V and 8 bases from J, with 4 bases between. Here the CDR3 reads CASSTHEQFF. The CDR3 coding sequence is TGTGCCAGCAGTACCCATGAGCAGTTCTTC.

J is TRBJ2-3 and V is TRBV4-2, with TRBD2 matching 9 bases. The trim removed 3 bases at V and 3 bases at J, leaving 4 bases unmatched. Germline V gives CDR1 LGHNA, CDR2 YNFKEQ. The CDR3 has 15 residues. In DNA, the CDR3 is TGTGCCAGCAGCCAGGCTAGCGGGGAGACAGATACGCAGTATTTT. Its translation is CASSQASGETDTQYF.

The rearrangement joins TRBV11-2 to TRBJ2-7, with D possibly being TRBD1 (5 bases). The V gene's germline CDR1 is SGHAT and CDR2 FQNNGV. CDR3 length: 14 amino acids. Trimming left V 5 bases short and J 6 bases short, with 17 bases between. The CDR3, as DNA: TGTGCCAGCAGCCATGGACGGAAAGACAGCGAGCAGTACTTC. Translating gives CASSHGRKDSEQYF.

The V and J genes are TRBV27 and TRBJ2-7, with D unresolved. V dropped 3 bases and J dropped 0 bases, with 6 bases sitting between them. Germline loops: CDR1 MNHEY, CDR2 SMNVEV (reference sequence). The CDR3 runs 13 residues. In DNA, the CDR3 is TGTGCCAGCAGTTTCGACCCCTCCTACGAGCAGTACTTC. Translation gives CASSFDPSYEQYF.

This chain links TRBV5-4 with TRBJ1-1; D is undetermined. The CDR3 runs to 13 residues. The germline V gene encodes CDR1 SGHNT and CDR2 YYREEE (reference sequence). V lost 7 bases to trimming and J lost 1 base, with 11 bases between them. The CDR3 sequence is CASFTEGNTEAFF. CDR3 DNA sequence: TGTGCCAGCTTCACGGAGGGGAACACTGAAGCTTTCTTT.

This clone has only a few counts. This likely stems from a read error, as it lies one base from a far larger clone. The chain employs TRBV7-2 and TRBJ2-7, with D possibly being TRBD1 (5 bases). Per germline, CDR1 SGHTA and CDR2 FQGNSA. The CDR3 has 14 residues. The CDR3 nucleotides are TGCGCCAGCAGCCAAGATACCCAGGGCTACGAGCAGTACTTC. This codes for CASSQDTQGYEQYF. Full variable domain (outside the CDR3, taken from reference TRBV7-2 and TRBJ2-7): GAGVSQSPSNKVTEKGKDVELRCDPISGHTALYWYRQSLGQGLEFLIYFQGNSAPDKSGLPSDRFSAERTGGSVSTLTIQRTQQEDSAVYLCASSQDTQGYEQYFGPGTRLTVT.

The chain has TRBV7-2 and TRBJ2-3; D ambiguous. Germline V CDR1 and CDR2: SGHTA, FQGNSA. CDR3 size: 12 residues. V was shortened by 3 bases and J by 4 bases, with 5 bases between the two germline ends. DNA for the CDR3: TGTGCCAGCAGCTTCGGTGCAGATACGCAGTATTTT. This translates into CASSFGADTQYF.

The chain carries TRBV6-1 and TRBJ1-5; TRBD1 is a possible D gene (5 bases). This CDR3 has 12 amino acids. In germline, CDR1 is MNHNS, CDR2 SASEGT. The CDR3 is CAAGPRSQPQHF. The DNA of the CDR3 is TGTGCGGCAGGGCCGCGGTCTCAGCCCCAGCATTTT.

This clone was picked up a small number of times. The gene calls are TRBV27 and TRBJ2-6, with D tentatively TRBD1 or TRBD2 (6 bases each). The ends were cut back, 5 bases at V and 2 bases at J, with 10 bases in the middle. CDR3 length: 15 amino acids. Germline V CDR1 and CDR2: MNHEY, SMNVEV (reference sequence). CDR3 region: CASSRGAAGANVLTF. DNA of the CDR3: TGTGCCAGCAGTAGGGGGGCGGCTGGGGCCAACGTCCTGACTTTC.

V usage is TRBV5-4 and J usage is TRBJ2-1; D is perhaps TRBD1 or TRBD2 (6 bases each). This CDR3 region has 16 residues. Between the trimmed V and J ends, which lost 0 bases and 4 bases, there was a span of 14 bases. Germline V gives CDR1 SGHNT, CDR2 YYREEE (reference sequence). The CDR3 protein is CASSLDPGARYNEQFF. The CDR3 nucleotides are TGTGCCAGCAGCTTGGATCCGGGGGCCCGGTACAATGAGCAGTTCTTC.

The rearrangement uses TRBV5-6 and TRBJ2-7, with D possibly called TRBD1 or TRBD2 (6 bases each). The V gene's germline CDR1 is SGHDT and CDR2 YYEEEE. V gave up 3 bases and J gave up 3 bases, with 10 bases separating them. This CDR3 region has 13 residues. The CDR3 region has the DNA TGTGCCAGCAGCTGGGGGGCCTTCTACGAGCAGTACTTC. This codes for CASSWGAFYEQYF. Using reference TRBV5-6 and TRBJ2-7 for the parts outside the CDR3, the full variable domain is DAGVTQSPTHLIKTRGQQVTLRCSPKSGHDTVSWYQQALGQGPQFIFQYYEEEERQRGNFPDRFSGHQFPNYSSELNVNALLLGDSALYLCASSWGAFYEQYFGPGTRLTVT.

The genes are TRBV5-6 and TRBJ2-7; D remains ambiguous. Germline loops: CDR1 SGHDT, CDR2 YYEEEE. The length of the CDR3 is 16 residues. Deletions cut 0 bases from V and 2 bases from J, with 15 bases between. The CDR3 here is CASSLGTDTVPYEQYF. The CDR3 DNA follows: TGTGCCAGCAGCTTGGGCACGGATACTGTTCCCTACGAGCAGTACTTC.

The chain recombines TRBV9 with TRBJ2-3, with D maybe TRBD2 (6 bases). The CDR3 is 14 residues long. CDR1 is SGDLS and CDR2 is YYNGEE in the germline V gene. Trimming stripped 4 bases from V and 5 bases from J, with 14 bases between. The CDR3 region is CASSWEDWGDTQYF. CDR3 bases: TGTGCCAGCAGCTGGGAGGACTGGGGAGATACGCAGTATTTT.

The chain recombines TRBV9 with TRBJ2-3; D is ambiguous. V shed 0 bases and J shed 1 base, with 12 bases lying between them. The germline V gene encodes CDR1 SGDLS and CDR2 YYNGEE. The CDR3 spans 16 residues. The CDR3 coding sequence is TGTGCCAGCAGCGTAGTTTCAGGAATAGGCACAGATACGCAGTATTTT. Its protein is CASSVVSGIGTDTQYF.

This clone turned up a few times. The chain joins TRBV10-3 to TRBJ1-1; no definite D call. The CDR3 consists of 14 residues. Trimming removed 0 bases at V and 1 base at J, with 6 bases between. Germline V gives CDR1 ENHRY, CDR2 SYGVKD. The CDR3 protein is CAISESTTNTEAFF. The CDR3 region has the DNA TGTGCCATCAGTGAGTCTACTACGAACACTGAAGCTTTCTTT.

The genes are TRBV5-1 and TRBJ2-5; no clear D. V lost 4 bases to trimming and J lost 4 bases, with 8 bases between them. Per germline, CDR1 SGHRS and CDR2 YFSETQ. The CDR3 is 12 residues long. CDR3 sequence: CASSDEGETQYF. CDR3 nucleotide sequence: TGCGCCAGCAGCGACGAAGGAGAGACCCAGTACTTC.

The count of this clone is one. This chain connects TRBV27 to TRBJ2-3; D gene ambiguous. From germline, CDR1 is MNHEY and CDR2 SMNVEV (reference sequence). Trimming shortened V by 6 bases and J by 2 bases, and 9 bases separated the two germline ends. The CDR3 length is 13 residues. The CDR3 protein is CASRLAVTDTQYF. The DNA of the CDR3 is TGTGCCAGCAGGCTGGCCGTCACAGATACGCAGTATTTT.

The V gene is TRBV5-6, the J gene TRBJ2-5, with 9 bases that match TRBD1. The CDR3 is 14 amino acids. Looked up from germline, CDR1 is SGHDT and CDR2 is YYEEEE. J lost 2 bases, V lost 5 bases, and 4 bases had no gene match. CDR3 protein: CASRHGQGQETQYF. The CDR3 bases are TGTGCCAGCAGACACGGACAGGGGCAAGAGACCCAGTACTTC.

The chain combines TRBV6-6 with TRBJ1-1, with 8 bases matching TRBD1. CDR1 is MNHNY, CDR2 SVGAGI, per germline (reference sequence). This CDR3 is 14 amino acids long. J was trimmed by 2 bases and V by 2 bases; bases with no gene match: 1. As DNA, the CDR3 is TGTGCCAGCAGTTACGACAGGGGAAACACTGAAGCTTTCTTT. It codes for CASSYDRGNTEAFF.

CDR3: CASSANTGELFF. In nucleotides, the CDR3 is TGTGCCAGCTCAGCGAACACCGGGGAGCTGTTTTTT. This chain joins TRBV18 and TRBJ2-2; D not certain. This CDR3 has 12 residues. The V and J ends lost 5 bases and 0 bases respectively, with 1 base between them. Germline values: CDR1 KGHSH, CDR2 LQKENI.

The V gene is TRBV6-6, the J gene TRBJ2-7, with 7 bases identical to TRBD1. The germline V gene encodes CDR1 MNHNY and CDR2 SVGAGI (reference sequence). V lost 5 bases to trimming and J lost 0 bases; unmatched junction nucleotides: 7. The length of the CDR3 is 15 residues. The chain's CDR3 is CASSTRDRVSYEQYF. In DNA form, the CDR3 reads TGTGCCAGCAGTACGAGGGACAGAGTCTCCTACGAGCAGTACTTC.

The rearrangement links TRBV27 to TRBJ2-7; D is uncertain. The CDR3 runs 15 residues. In germline, CDR1 is MNHEY, CDR2 SMNVEV (reference sequence). V was pared by 6 bases and J by 3 bases, with 18 bases between. CDR3 protein: CASRTYVAASYEQYF. Here the CDR3 DNA reads TGTGCCAGCAGGACTTACGTGGCGGCGAGCTACGAGCAGTACTTC.

This clone turned up a few times. The gene calls are TRBV7-2 and TRBJ1-1; D is undetermined. Germline V gene lookup returns CDR1 SGHTA and CDR2 FQGNSA. This CDR3 is built from 13 residues. Trimming cost V 4 bases and J 4 bases, with 10 bases left between them. The CDR3 DNA follows: TGTGCCAGCAGCTACCGAACGGGCACTGAAGCTTTCTTT. Translation gives CASSYRTGTEAFF.

This clone occurred a few times. The V gene is TRBV5-1, the J gene TRBJ2-3; D remains ambiguous. CDR1 and CDR2 from the germline V gene are SGHRS and YFSETQ. The CDR3 is 13 amino acids. The ends were cut back, 7 bases at V and 2 bases at J, with 11 bases in the middle. CDR3: CASLAEITDTQYF. As DNA, the CDR3 is TGCGCCAGCTTGGCTGAAATCACAGATACGCAGTATTTT.

CDR3 in DNA: TGTGCCAGCAGCCTTCCCGAGCGGCCCGGGGAGCTGTTTTTT. Translation: CASSLPERPGELFF. The chain has TRBV9 and TRBJ2-2, with D tentatively TRBD2 (5 bases). The length of the CDR3 is 14 residues. Deletions cut 4 bases from V and 6 bases from J, with 13 bases between. Germline-derived CDR1 and CDR2 are SGDLS and YYNGEE.

This chain connects TRBV13 to TRBJ2-5, with D possibly matching TRBD2 (5 bases). Between the trimmed V and J ends, which lost 7 bases and 5 bases, there was a span of 14 bases. CDR3 length equals 13 residues. CDR1 and CDR2 (germline): PRHDT, FYEKMQ (reference sequence). CDR3 sequence (DNA): TGTGCCAGCACCTGGGAGCCTGAGGAGACCCAGTACTTC. Its protein product is CASTWEPEETQYF.

The chain carries TRBV5-1 and TRBJ1-6, with 8 bases fitting TRBD1. Germline CDR1 reads SGHRS; CDR2 reads YFSETQ. V was clipped by 3 bases and J by 12 bases; unmatched bases: 11. The CDR3 covers 15 residues. This chain's CDR3 is CASSSGQGPGGPLHF. CDR3 sequence (DNA): TGCGCCAGCAGCTCTGGACAGGGCCCCGGGGGACCCCTCCACTTT.